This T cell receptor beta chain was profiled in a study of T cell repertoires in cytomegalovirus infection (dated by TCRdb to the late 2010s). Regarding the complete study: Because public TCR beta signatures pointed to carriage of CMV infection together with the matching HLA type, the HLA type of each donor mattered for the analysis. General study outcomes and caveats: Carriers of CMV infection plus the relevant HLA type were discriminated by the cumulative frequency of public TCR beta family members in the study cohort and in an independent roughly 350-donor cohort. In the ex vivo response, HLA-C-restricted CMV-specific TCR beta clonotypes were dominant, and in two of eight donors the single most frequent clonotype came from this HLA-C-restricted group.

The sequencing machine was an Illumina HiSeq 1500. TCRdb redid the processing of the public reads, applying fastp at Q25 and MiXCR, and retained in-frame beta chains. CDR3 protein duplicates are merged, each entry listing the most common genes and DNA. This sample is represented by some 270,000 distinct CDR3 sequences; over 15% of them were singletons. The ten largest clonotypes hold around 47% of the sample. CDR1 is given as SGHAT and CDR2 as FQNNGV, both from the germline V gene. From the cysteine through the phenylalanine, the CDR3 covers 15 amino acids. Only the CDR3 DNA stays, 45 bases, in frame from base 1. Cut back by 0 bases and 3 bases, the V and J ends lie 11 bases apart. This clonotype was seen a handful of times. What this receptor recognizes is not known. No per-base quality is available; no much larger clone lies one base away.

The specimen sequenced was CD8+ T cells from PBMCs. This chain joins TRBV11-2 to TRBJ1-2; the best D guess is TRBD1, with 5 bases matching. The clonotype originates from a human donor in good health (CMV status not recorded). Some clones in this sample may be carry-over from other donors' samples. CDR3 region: CASSLEAGSYYGYTF. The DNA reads TGTGCCAGCAGCTTAGAGGCAGGGTCTTACTATGGCTACACCTTC.